This T cell receptor beta chain stems from a study of blood T cell repertoires in COVID-19. The length of the CDR3 is 15 residues. In germline, CDR1 is SGHTA, CDR2 FQGNSA. V shed 2 bases and J 8 bases; nucleotides not matched to a gene: 10. The assay was immunoSEQ multiplex PCR, and TCRdb's table has in-frame clones only and misses some. The data hold about 340,000 clones, with around 91% observed a single time. The chain employs TRBV7-2 and TRBJ1-1; the match to TRBD1 covers 8 bases. Sequenced: peripheral blood. This TCR was sampled from a woman younger than 35 who had recovered from COVID-19. The CDR3 region is CASSLHGQGQSEAFF. CDR3 bases: TGTGCCAGCAGCTTACATGGACAGGGACAATCCGAAGCTTTCTTT.